The rows below give T cell receptor beta chains drawn from one sample of a study of T-cell reconstitution after alpha-beta-depleted transplantation in children. TCRdb reanalysed the PCR reads using MiXCR and keeps one entry per CDR3 protein. In the table there are hundreds of thousands of distinct CDR3 sequences, 20% to 30% of which are singletons. Material: PBMCs, mostly from graft donor cells, obtained 360 days after TCRalphabeta/CD19-depleted stem cell transplant. The origin of the receptors is a female patient aged 2-9 years who had a stem cell transplant for congenital amegakaryocytic thrombocytopenia, so the T cells may come from the graft donor. Both conserved end residues are part of each CDR3. Each record gives: D gene, clone size, J gene, V gene, CDR3 DNA, CDR3 protein. A D gene is named only where the DNA matches it firmly. Clone size appears in some rows only: once, few, many, or a class for an expanded clone.

>NA|NA|TRBJ2-7|TRBV7-2
TGTGCCAGCAGCCCGCATACTTACTACGAGCAGTACTTC
CASSPHTYYEQYF
>TRBD2|few|TRBJ2-2|TRBV5-1
TGCGCCAGCAGCTCTGGACTAGCGGGGCCGACATCCGGGGAGCTGTTTTTT
CASSSGLAGPTSGELFF
>NA|many|TRBJ1-1|TRBV4-3
TGCGCCAGCAGCCAAGGAAAGGTGAACACTGAAGCTTTCTTT
CASSQGKVNTEAFF
>NA|NA|TRBJ1-2|TRBV28
TGTGCCAGCAGCCGTCCCGGGACGGGTAGATATGGCTACACCTTC
CASSRPGTGRYGYTF
>NA|NA|TRBJ1-2|TRBV29-1
TGCAGCGTTGTTGTCTTGGGTCATGGCTACACCTTC
CSVVVLGHGYTF
>NA|few|TRBJ2-3|TRBV20-1
TGCAGTGCTAGTGGTGTGGCAGCCGCAAGCACAGATACGCAGTATTTT
CSASGVAAASTDTQYF
>NA|few|TRBJ1-1|TRBV6-1
TGTGCCAGCACTGGGGCGGCGAACACTGAAGCTTTCTTT
CASTGAANTEAFF
>NA|NA|TRBJ2-3|TRBV2
TGTGCCAGCAGTGAAGCGCAGCTTCCTAGCACAGATACGCAGTATTTT
CASSEAQLPSTDTQYF
>TRBD2|NA|TRBJ2-7|TRBV7-8
TGTGCCAGCAGCTTAGTGGGACTAGCGGGCCTCTCCTACGAGCAGTACTTC
CASSLVGLAGLSYEQYF
>TRBD1|NA|TRBJ2-5|TRBV4-1
TGCGCCAGCAGCCGCTACAGGGGAGAGACCCAGTACTTC
CASSRYRGETQYF
>NA|few|TRBJ2-1|TRBV7-2
TGTGCCAGCAGCTTAGCGGCCGCCTCCTACAATGAGCAGTTCTTC
CASSLAAASYNEQFF
>NA|NA|TRBJ2-2|TRBV5-1
TGCGCCAGCGAACAGGGACTGAGTTACACCGGGGAGCTGTTTTTT
CASEQGLSYTGELFF
>NA|few|TRBJ1-3|TRBV20-1
TGCAGTGCTAGAGATGCGGGACTCATGGATTCCTCTGGAAACACCATATATTTT
CSARDAGLMDSSGNTIYF
>NA|NA|TRBJ2-5|TRBV12-3/TRBV12-4
TGTGCCAGCAGTCTTAAAGGCTATTATGAGACCCAGTACTTC
CASSLKGYYETQYF
>NA|NA|TRBJ1-1|TRBV12-3/TRBV12-4
TGTGCCAGCAGTTTCGGGTGGAACACTGAAGCTTTCTTT
CASSFGWNTEAFF
>NA|few|TRBJ1-1|TRBV20-1
TGCAGTTGTGGTTACACTGAAGCTTTCTTT
CSCGYTEAFF
>NA|NA|TRBJ1-6|TRBV28
TGTGCCAGCAGTTTACCCCGGGGGGCACCCCTCCACTTT
CASSLPRGAPLHF
>NA|few|TRBJ2-3|TRBV6-5
TGTGCCAGCAGATCCTCGAACCCGGGGAGCACAGATACGCAGTATTTT
CASRSSNPGSTDTQYF
>NA|few|TRBJ2-5|TRBV4-3
TGCGCCAGCAGCCAAGGGGTAGTGGGAGGAGAGACCCAGTACTTC
CASSQGVVGGETQYF
>NA|NA|TRBJ1-1|TRBV5-1
TGCGCCAGCAGCGCGTCGGTTGAGCCTGAAGCTTTCTTT
CASSASVEPEAFF
>TRBD1|few|TRBJ1-1|TRBV5-1
TGCGCCAGCAGCTTCGGACAGGGGCCGAAGGACACTGAAGCTTTCTTT
CASSFGQGPKDTEAFF
>NA|NA|TRBJ1-5|TRBV18
TGTGCCAGCTCACCACCGGGCAGGGCTAGCAATCAGCCCCAGCATTTT
CASSPPGRASNQPQHF
>NA|many|TRBJ1-2|TRBV29-1
TGCAGCGTAGGTGAGGGGGGCTACACCTTC
CSVGEGGYTF
>TRBD2|NA|TRBJ2-3|TRBV5-1
TGCGCCAGCAGCTTGGCTCAAGTTAGCGGGTATACGCAGTATTTT
CASSLAQVSGYTQYF
>TRBD1|NA|TRBJ1-2|TRBV7-2
TGTGCCAGCAGCGCCGGGACAGGGCTTAACTATGGCTACACCTTC
CASSAGTGLNYGYTF
>NA|NA|TRBJ1-5|TRBV5-1
TGCGCCAGCAGCTTGAGTGGCCCCGGGAATCAGCCCCAGCATTTT
CASSLSGPGNQPQHF
>TRBD2|NA|TRBJ2-5|TRBV7-6
TGTGCCAGCAGCTCCCCAAAGGCGGGAGGGGGGGAGACCCAGTACTTC
CASSSPKAGGGETQYF
>NA|NA|TRBJ1-1|TRBV27
TGTTTTCGCGAGGGGTTTGTCAGGAACACTGAAGCTTTCTTT
CFREGFVRNTEAFF
>NA|NA|TRBJ2-3|TRBV2
TGTGCCAGCAGGATGGGGCAAGGGTCAGATACGCAGTATTTT
CASRMGQGSDTQYF
>TRBD2|few|TRBJ2-1|TRBV7-8
TGTGCCAGCAGCTTAGGGCGGGAGGGGACGATTTGGAATGAGCAGTTCTTC
CASSLGREGTIWNEQFF
>TRBD1|few|TRBJ1-5|TRBV28
TGTGCCAGCGTGTCCAGACAGGGCGGTCAGCCCCAGCATTTT
CASVSRQGGQPQHF
>NA|few|TRBJ2-1|TRBV7-3
TGTGCCAGCAGCTTAACGTTCCAGCGACGGTACAATGAGCAGTTCTTC
CASSLTFQRRYNEQFF
>NA|few|TRBJ2-1|TRBV24-1
TGTGCCACCAGTGATTTGGGGCCGGGGTTCAATGAGCAGTTCTTC
CATSDLGPGFNEQFF
>TRBD2|NA|TRBJ2-1|TRBV18
TGTGCCAGCTCACCAGGTCTAGCGGGTGATTATGAGCAGTTCTTC
CASSPGLAGDYEQFF
>NA|NA|TRBJ2-5|TRBV6-1
TGTGCCAGCAGAAGTGCTATTGCGGGACGCCACCAAGAGACCCAGTACTTC
CASRSAIAGRHQETQYF
>NA|NA|TRBJ1-3|TRBV12-3/TRBV12-4
TGTGCCAGCAGTTTGAGGGTGATTGGAAACACCATATATTTT
CASSLRVIGNTIYF
>NA|few|TRBJ1-4|TRBV4-2
TGTGCCAGCAGCCAAGGGCGACAGGCAGGGGAAAAACTGTTTTTT
CASSQGRQAGEKLFF
>TRBD1|NA|TRBJ1-1|TRBV7-6
TGTGCCAGCAGCTTAGCGGGACAGGGAATCACTGAAGCTTTCTTT
CASSLAGQGITEAFF
>NA|few|TRBJ2-6|TRBV6-2/TRBV6-3
TGTGCCAGCAGTTTTCCATCCGACGGGGCCGGGGCCAACGTCCTGACTTTC
CASSFPSDGAGANVLTF
>NA|NA|TRBJ1-1|TRBV12-5
TGTGCTAGTGGATCAAGGGTCATGAACACTGAAGCTTTCTTT
CASGSRVMNTEAFF
>NA|many|TRBJ2-3|TRBV3-1
TGTGCCAGCACCGACATAGGAGCCGGAGATACGCAGTATTTT
CASTDIGAGDTQYF
>NA|NA|TRBJ1-5|TRBV12-3/TRBV12-4
TGTGCCAGCAGTTTAGTTGGGGGCCGCAATCAGCCCCAGCATTTT
CASSLVGGRNQPQHF
>TRBD2|few|TRBJ2-7|TRBV27
TGTGCCAGCAGTTTATCCCTAGCGGGGAGAACTTACGAGCAGTACTTC
CASSLSLAGRTYEQYF
>NA|NA|TRBJ2-1|TRBV6-2/TRBV6-3
TGTGCCAGCAGAGACAATGAGCAGTTCTTC
CASRDNEQFF
>NA|NA|TRBJ2-5|TRBV27
TGTGCCAGCAGTACGGGGAACCAAGAGACCCAGTACTTC
CASSTGNQETQYF
>TRBD2|NA|TRBJ2-3|TRBV28
TGTGCCAGCAGCCAGATGATAGCGGGAGTAGGCACAGATACGCAGTATTTT
CASSQMIAGVGTDTQYF
>NA|NA|TRBJ1-5|TRBV5-1
TGCGCCAGCAGCTTGGAAAAAAGGGTGATAATATGGGTTCGGCCCCAGCATTTT
CASSLEKRVIIWVRPQHF
>NA|NA|TRBJ2-7|TRBV20-1
TGCAGTGCTAGAGGGGGGGCGACCCTCAACTCCGAGCAGTACTTC
CSARGGATLNSEQYF